This record covers a single T cell receptor (beta chain). Treatment denoted: randomized to nivolumab then ipilimumab (arm A) or the reverse (arm B). The data originate from a study of sequential checkpoint blockade in melanoma. Overall study: First-line arms were nivolumab then ipilimumab, or the reverse, randomized 1:1. TCRbeta immunosequencing was performed on DNA from roughly 90 pretreatment melanoma tumor samples.

Libraries were prepared by immunoSEQ multiplex PCR; TCRdb keeps only in-frame clonotypes and omits some of them. The sample lists 7,000 to 9,500 clones; 23% were seen once. After removal of 6 bases from V and 10 bases from J, the junction contained 12 bases not matched to a gene. CDR1 is SGDLS and CDR2 is YYNGEE in the germline V gene. The CDR3 extends over 14 amino acids. The TCR originated in a human donor with melanoma. The source was tumor tissue (inferred from file names), collected from a patient given nivolumab and ipilimumab in sequence. V is TRBV9 and J is TRBJ2-7, with 11 bases lining up with TRBD2. The DNA for the CDR3 is TGTGCCAGCAACTTAGGCGGGACTAGCGGATTACAGTACTTC. It translates to CASNLGGTSGLQYF.